Listed here are 20 T cell receptor beta chains from one sample, sequenced in a study of blood T cell repertoires in COVID-19. Produced via immunoSEQ multiplex PCR; TCRdb's table is partial and in-frame only. The sample yields approximately 30,000 clones, roughly 90% seen once. The sequencing input was peripheral blood. Receptors were obtained from a human donor with active COVID-19. The donor label of this sample is uncertain.

The chain employs TRBV29-1 and TRBJ2-2; 8 positions match TRBD1. The trim removed 6 bases at V and 1 base at J, leaving 7 bases unmatched. The CDR3 consists of 15 residues. Looked up from germline, CDR1 is SQVTM and CDR2 is ANQGSEA. In DNA form, the CDR3 reads TGCAGCGTCGGGGTGGGGACAGGGAACACCGGGGAGCTGTTTTTT. Amino acid sequence: CSVGVGTGNTGELFF.

This chain connects TRBV19 to TRBJ2-3; 7 bases agree with TRBD1. The CDR3 loop spans 16 amino acids. The germline gives CDR1 LNHDA, CDR2 SQIVND (reference sequence). V lost 0 bases and J lost 4; bases outside the gene matches: 7. The CDR3 sequence is CASSIDRGNGPDTQYF. CDR3 in DNA: TGTGCCAGTAGTATAGACAGGGGGAACGGCCCAGATACGCAGTATTTT.

This chain connects TRBV6-5 to TRBJ1-5, with TRBD1 as a possible D gene (5 bases). CDR1 MNHEY and CDR2 SVGAGI come from the germline V gene. CDR3 size: 14 residues. The germline V and J ends were trimmed by 7 bases and 2 bases, with 12 bases remaining between them. CDR3 in amino acids: CASTNGGGNQPQHF. The CDR3 DNA reads as TGTGCCAGCACCAACGGGGGAGGCAATCAGCCCCAGCATTTT.

The V call is TRBV7-9, the J call TRBJ2-5, with TRBD2 matching over 7 bases. The V gene's germline CDR1 is SEHNR and CDR2 FQNEAQ (reference sequence). The CDR3 has 14 residues. Trimming at V came to 5 bases and at J to 1 base, leaving 4 bases not matched to a gene. The CDR3 region has the DNA TGTGCCAGCAGCAAACTAGCGTCCCAAGAGACCCAGTACTTC. It is translated as CASSKLASQETQYF.

This chain uses TRBV10-1 with TRBJ2-7; TRBD1 matches 7 bases. The germline gives CDR1 WNHNN, CDR2 SYGVQD (reference sequence). The CDR3 runs 15 residues. V lost 6 bases to trimming and J lost 2 bases; unmatched junction nucleotides: 10. CDR3 bases: TGCGCCAGCAGCGAGCACCGGGACAGAGCCTACGAGCAGTACTTC. Translation: CASSEHRDRAYEQYF.

The chain couples TRBV4-1 to TRBJ1-2; D ambiguous. Germline values: CDR1 MGHRA, CDR2 YSYEKL. The CDR3 has 14 residues. Trimming pared 1 base from V and 1 base from J, leaving 7 bases between. The CDR3: CASSQGPVNYGYTF. CDR3 nucleotides: TGCGCCAGCAGCCAAGGTCCGGTTAACTATGGCTACACCTTC.

This rearrangement joins TRBV6-2 or TRBV6-3 to TRBJ2-3; the match to TRBD1 covers 8 bases. The germline CDR1 and CDR2 sequences are MNHEY and SVGEGT. V trimming: 6 bases; J trimming: 5 bases; junction bases outside the gene matches: 13. This CDR3 contains 16 residues. CDR3 nucleotide sequence: TGTGCCAGCAGCCCCAGGGGGCTAGGGCTGATAGATACGCAGTATTTT. It specifies CASSPRGLGLIDTQYF.

In this sample, this clone turned up once. The chain is built from TRBV24-1 and TRBJ2-3; 8 bases are a match to TRBD2. This CDR3 region has 15 residues. CDR1 KGHDR and CDR2 SFDVKD come from the germline V gene. V was clipped by 9 bases and J by 0 bases; unmatched bases: 7. The CDR3 loop is CATDDPSGSTDTQYF. The CDR3 DNA sequence: TGTGCCACCGACGACCCTAGCGGGAGCACAGATACGCAGTATTTT.

This chain connects TRBV12-3 or TRBV12-4 to TRBJ2-2; a weak D match, TRBD2 (6 bases). V lost 6 bases and J 6 bases, leaving 11 bases between the germline ends. This CDR3 has 13 residues. CDR3 amino acids: CASSPGGAGELFF. CDR3 nucleotides: TGTGCCAGCAGCCCCGGGGGAGCCGGGGAGCTGTTTTTT.

This chain links TRBV19 with TRBJ2-5; 7 nucleotides agree with TRBD1. Germline CDR1 LNHDA, CDR2 SQIVND (reference sequence). The V segment lost 6 bases and the J segment 5 bases; nucleotides outside the gene matches: 6. The CDR3 has 13 residues. The CDR3 sequence is CASSINRGETQYF. DNA of the CDR3: TGTGCCAGTAGCATCAACAGGGGTGAGACCCAGTACTTC.

The V call is TRBV2, the J call TRBJ1-6; 11 bases fit TRBD1. V lost 7 bases and J lost 1; bases outside the gene matches: 3. Looked up from germline, CDR1 is SNHLY and CDR2 is FYNNEI. This CDR3 is built from 16 residues. CDR3 amino acids: CASMRDRGSYNSPLHF. In DNA, the CDR3 is TGTGCCAGCATGCGGGACAGGGGGTCCTATAATTCACCCCTCCACTTT. Using reference TRBV2 and TRBJ1-6 for the parts outside the CDR3, the full variable domain is EPEVTQTPSHQVTQMGQEVILRCVPISNHLYFYWYRQILGQKVEFLVSFYNNEISEKSEIFDDQFSVERPDGSNFTLKIRSTKLEDSAMYFCASMRDRGSYNSPLHFGNGTRLTVT.

This rearrangement joins TRBV30 to TRBJ1-1; D uncertain. The germline V and J ends were trimmed by 0 bases and 5 bases, with 10 bases remaining between them. The CDR3 covers 13 residues. The germline V gene encodes CDR1 GTSNPN and CDR2 SVGIG (reference sequence). In DNA, the CDR3 is TGTGCCTGGAGTGTACGAAGTAGAACTGAAGCTTTCTTT. Translation: CAWSVRSRTEAFF. The variable domain in full, completed from reference TRBV30 and TRBJ1-1, reads SQTIHQWPATLVQPVGSPLSLECTVEGTSNPNLYWYRQAAGRGLQLLFYSVGIGQISSEVPQNLSASRPQDRQFILSSKKLLLSDSGFYLCAWSVRSRTEAFFGQGTRLTVV.

The chain carries TRBV7-2 and TRBJ2-7; D possibly corresponds to TRBD1 (5 bases). Trimming took off 1 base at V and 3 bases at J, with 7 bases between the two ends. Germline loops: CDR1 SGHTA, CDR2 FQGNSA. CDR3 length: 13 residues. CDR3 nucleotides: TGTGCCAGCAGCTTAGGCAGGGACTACGAGCAGTACTTC. This translates into CASSLGRDYEQYF.

The V call is TRBV7-9, the J call TRBJ1-5, with D possibly matching TRBD1 (6 bases). This CDR3 is built from 17 residues. V was shortened by 4 bases and J by 5 bases, with 21 bases between the two germline ends. Germline-derived CDR1 and CDR2 are SEHNR and FQNEAQ (reference sequence). DNA for the CDR3: TGTGCCAGCAGCTCTCAATCCCTCGGACAGAGGGATCAGCCCCAGCATTTT. Amino acids: CASSSQSLGQRDQPQHF.

This clone was detected only once. The rearrangement joins TRBV9 to TRBJ1-5, with a possible D match to TRBD1 (5 bases). The V and J ends lost 0 bases and 5 bases respectively, with 9 bases between them. CDR3 length equals 14 residues. Germline CDR1 and CDR2: SGDLS and YYNGEE. In nucleotides, the CDR3 is TGTGCCAGCAGCGTAGCGGAGGGGTATCAGCCCCAGCATTTT. Protein product: CASSVAEGYQPQHF.

This clone was recorded once. This sequence joins TRBV21-1 and TRBJ2-2; the DNA was not used to check the table's D call, TRBD1. TRBV21-1 counts as a pseudogene. The CDR3 is 16 amino acids. CDR3 region: CASSKGRTGNTGELFF. For the CDR3, the DNA is TGTGCCAGCAGCAAAGGGCGAACAGGGAACACCGGGGAGCTGTTTTTT.

This clone was seen a single time. CDR3 DNA sequence: TGTGCCAGCAGTTTGGACAGGGGCCCGGGGGGCTACACCTTC. This codes for CASSLDRGPGGYTF. The chain uses TRBV27 and TRBJ1-2, with TRBD1 matching 9 bases. The CDR3 spans 14 residues. V shed 3 bases and J 8 bases; nucleotides not matched to a gene: 7. The germline CDR1 and CDR2 sequences are MNHEY and SMNVEV (reference sequence).

This sequence joins TRBV30 and TRBJ1-2; D possibly corresponds to TRBD1 (5 bases). CDR1 is GTSNPN, CDR2 SVGIG, per germline (reference sequence). The CDR3 loop spans 15 amino acids. Trimming stripped 3 bases from V and 5 bases from J, with 19 bases between. CDR3 DNA sequence: TGTGCCTGGAGCTCCGGGCAGGGTCGAAATTATGGCTACACCTTC. It encodes CAWSSGQGRNYGYTF.

This chain connects TRBV7-2 to TRBJ2-3; 7 bases match TRBD1. V shed 1 base, J shed 6 bases, and the junction held 10 bases outside the gene matches. The CDR3 runs to 16 residues. Germline V lookup: CDR1 SGHTA, CDR2 FQGNSA. Here the CDR3 reads CASSLEWGQSRDTQYF. The DNA for the CDR3 is TGTGCCAGCAGCTTAGAGTGGGGACAGTCACGGGATACGCAGTATTTT.

V usage is TRBV30 and J usage is TRBJ1-6; no definite D call. Germline values: CDR1 GTSNPN, CDR2 SVGIG (reference sequence). There are 19 residues in the CDR3. The V end lost 3 bases, the J end lost 0 bases, and 21 bases lay between the germline ends. As DNA, the CDR3 is TGTGCCTGGAGCCAACCTTGGGAGGGCTTTAGCTCCTATAATTCACCCCTCCACTTT. This gives the protein CAWSQPWEGFSSYNSPLHF.